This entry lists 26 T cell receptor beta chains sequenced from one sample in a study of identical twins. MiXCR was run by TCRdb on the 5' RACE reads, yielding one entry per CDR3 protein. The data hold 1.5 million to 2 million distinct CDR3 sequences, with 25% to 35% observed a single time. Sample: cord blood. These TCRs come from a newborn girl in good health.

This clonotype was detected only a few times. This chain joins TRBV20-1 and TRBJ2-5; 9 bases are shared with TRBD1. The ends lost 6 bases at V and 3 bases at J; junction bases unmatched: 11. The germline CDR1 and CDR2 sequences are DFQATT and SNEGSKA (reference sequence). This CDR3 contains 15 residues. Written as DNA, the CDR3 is TGCAGTGCCGCGGACCACTGGACAGGGGAAGAGACCCAGTACTTC. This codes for CSAADHWTGEETQYF.

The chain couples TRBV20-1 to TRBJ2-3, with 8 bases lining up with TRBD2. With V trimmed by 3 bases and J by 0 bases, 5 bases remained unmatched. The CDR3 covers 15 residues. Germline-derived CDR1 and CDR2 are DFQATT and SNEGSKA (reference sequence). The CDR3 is CSASGRASSTDTQYF. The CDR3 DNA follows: TGCAGTGCTAGCGGGAGGGCATCTAGCACAGATACGCAGTATTTT.

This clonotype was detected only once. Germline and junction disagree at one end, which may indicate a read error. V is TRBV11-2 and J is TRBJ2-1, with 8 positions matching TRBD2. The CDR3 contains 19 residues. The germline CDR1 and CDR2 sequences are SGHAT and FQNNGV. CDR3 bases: TGTGCCAGCAGCTTAAGGGGGGGGGGTAGCGGGGCATCCTACAATGAGCAGGTCTTC. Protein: CASSLRGGGSGASYNEQVF.

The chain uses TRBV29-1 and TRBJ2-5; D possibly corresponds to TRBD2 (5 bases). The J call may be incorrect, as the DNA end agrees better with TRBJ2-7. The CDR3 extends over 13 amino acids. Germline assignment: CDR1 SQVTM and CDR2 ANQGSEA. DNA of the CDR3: TGCAGCGTTGTTATAGCGCCTTCCTACGAGCAGTACTTC. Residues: CSVVIAPSYEQYF.

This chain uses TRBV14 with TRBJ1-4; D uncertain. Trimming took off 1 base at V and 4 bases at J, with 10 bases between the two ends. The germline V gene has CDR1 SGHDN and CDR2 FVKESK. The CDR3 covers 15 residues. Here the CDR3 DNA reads TGTGCCAGCAGCCAAGTCGGTGGGGTTAATGAAAAACTGTTTTTT. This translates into CASSQVGGVNEKLFF.

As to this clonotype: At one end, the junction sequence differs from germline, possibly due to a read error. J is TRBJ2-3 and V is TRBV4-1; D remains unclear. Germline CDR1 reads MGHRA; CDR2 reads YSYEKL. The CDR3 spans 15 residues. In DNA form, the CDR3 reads TGCGCCACCAGCCGAGGCGTTGGTGGGTGGGATACGCAGTATTTT. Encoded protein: CATSRGVGGWDTQYF.

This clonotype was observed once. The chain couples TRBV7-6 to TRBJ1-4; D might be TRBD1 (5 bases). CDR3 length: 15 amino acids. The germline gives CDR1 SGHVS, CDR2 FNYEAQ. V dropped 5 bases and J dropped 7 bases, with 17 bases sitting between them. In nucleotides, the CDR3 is TGTGCCAGCAGCGTCGACAGTCGGCCTAGTGAAAAACTGTTTTTT. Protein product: CASSVDSRPSEKLFF.

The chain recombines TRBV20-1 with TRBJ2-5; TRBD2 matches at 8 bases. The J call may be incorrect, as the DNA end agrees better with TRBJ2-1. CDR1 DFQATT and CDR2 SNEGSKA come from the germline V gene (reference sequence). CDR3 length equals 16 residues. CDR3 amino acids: CSASGGALLAQETQFF. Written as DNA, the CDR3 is TGCAGTGCTAGCGGGGGGGCCTTGCTGGCACAAGAGACCCAGTTCTTC.

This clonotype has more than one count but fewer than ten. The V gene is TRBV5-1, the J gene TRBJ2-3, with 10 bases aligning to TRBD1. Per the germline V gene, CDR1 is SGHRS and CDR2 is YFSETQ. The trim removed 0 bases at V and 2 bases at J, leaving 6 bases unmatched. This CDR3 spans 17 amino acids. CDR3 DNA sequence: TGCGCCAGCAGCTTGGGGCGGACAGGGGGTCTCACAGATACGCAGTATTTT. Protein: CASSLGRTGGLTDTQYF.

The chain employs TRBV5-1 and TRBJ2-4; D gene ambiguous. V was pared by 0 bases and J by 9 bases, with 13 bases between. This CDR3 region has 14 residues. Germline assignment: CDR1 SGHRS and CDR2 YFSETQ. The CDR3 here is CASSLVWPLGIQYF. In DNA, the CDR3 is TGCGCCAGCAGCTTGGTTTGGCCCCTAGGCATTCAGTACTTC.

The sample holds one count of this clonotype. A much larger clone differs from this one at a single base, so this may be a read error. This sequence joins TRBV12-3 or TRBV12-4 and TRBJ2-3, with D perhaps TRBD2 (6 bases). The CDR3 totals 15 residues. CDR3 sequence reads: CAGSFGGGGMDTQYF. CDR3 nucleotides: TGTGCCGGCAGTTTTGGGGGAGGAGGGATGGATACGCAGTATTTT.

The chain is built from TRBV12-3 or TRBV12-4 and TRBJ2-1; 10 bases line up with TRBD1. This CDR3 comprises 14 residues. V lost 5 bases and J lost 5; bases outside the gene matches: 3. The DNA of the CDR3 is TGTGCCAGCAGTGGACAGGGGGAGGACAATGAGCAGTTCTTC. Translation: CASSGQGEDNEQFF.

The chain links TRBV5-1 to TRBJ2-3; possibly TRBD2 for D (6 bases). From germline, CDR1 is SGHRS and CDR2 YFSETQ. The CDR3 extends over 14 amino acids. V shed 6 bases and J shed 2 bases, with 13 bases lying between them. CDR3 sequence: CASTAGSPTDTQYF. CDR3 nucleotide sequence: TGCGCCAGCACCGCGGGGAGTCCCACAGATACGCAGTATTTT.

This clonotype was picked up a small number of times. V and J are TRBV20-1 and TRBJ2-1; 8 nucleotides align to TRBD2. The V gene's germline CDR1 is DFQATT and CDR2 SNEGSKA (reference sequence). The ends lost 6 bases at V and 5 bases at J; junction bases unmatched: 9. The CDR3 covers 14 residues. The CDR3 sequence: CSAGAGADNNEQFF. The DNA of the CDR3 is TGCAGTGCCGGAGCGGGAGCCGATAACAATGAGCAGTTCTTC.

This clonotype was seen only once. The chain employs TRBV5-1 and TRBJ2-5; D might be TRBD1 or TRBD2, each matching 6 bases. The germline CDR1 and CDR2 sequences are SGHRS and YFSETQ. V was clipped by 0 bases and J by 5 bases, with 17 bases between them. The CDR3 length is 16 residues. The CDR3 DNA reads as TGCGCCAGCAGCTTGGAGGTCCGGGGGCGCACGGAGACCCAGTACTTC. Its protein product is CASSLEVRGRTETQYF.

The CDR3 spells CASSLIRDQPQHF. For the CDR3, the DNA is TGTGCCAGCAGCTTAATTCGGGATCAGCCCCAGCATTTT. The V call is TRBV7-2, the J call TRBJ1-5, with D uncertain. Germline V gene lookup returns CDR1 SGHTA and CDR2 FQGNSA. V dropped 2 bases and J dropped 5 bases, with 7 bases sitting between them. This CDR3 spans 13 amino acids.

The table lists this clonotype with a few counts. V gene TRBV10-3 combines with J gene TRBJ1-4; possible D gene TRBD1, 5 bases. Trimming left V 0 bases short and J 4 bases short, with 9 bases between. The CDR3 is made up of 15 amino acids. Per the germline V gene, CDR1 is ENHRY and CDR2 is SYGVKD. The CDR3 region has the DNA TGTGCCATCAGTGAGTCTGGAGGGGTTAATGAAAAACTGTTTTTT. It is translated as CAISESGGVNEKLFF.

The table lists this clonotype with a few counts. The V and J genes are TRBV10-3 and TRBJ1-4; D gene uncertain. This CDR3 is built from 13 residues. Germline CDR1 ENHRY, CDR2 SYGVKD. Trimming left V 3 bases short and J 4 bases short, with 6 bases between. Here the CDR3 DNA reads TGTGCCATCAGTGACAGTCTTAATGAAAAACTGTTTTTT. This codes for CAISDSLNEKLFF.

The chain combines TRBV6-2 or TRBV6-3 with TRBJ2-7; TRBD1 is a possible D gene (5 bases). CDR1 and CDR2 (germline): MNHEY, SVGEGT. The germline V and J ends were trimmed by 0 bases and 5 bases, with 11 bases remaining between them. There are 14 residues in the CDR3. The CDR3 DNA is TGTGCCAGCAGTTACTCATCAGGGATGGACGAGCAGTACTTC. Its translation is CASSYSSGMDEQYF.

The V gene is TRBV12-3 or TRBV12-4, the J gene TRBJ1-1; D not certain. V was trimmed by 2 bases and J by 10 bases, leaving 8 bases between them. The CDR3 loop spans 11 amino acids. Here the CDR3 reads CASSLRTRAFF. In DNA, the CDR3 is TGTGCCAGCAGTTTAAGGACGAGAGCTTTCTTT.

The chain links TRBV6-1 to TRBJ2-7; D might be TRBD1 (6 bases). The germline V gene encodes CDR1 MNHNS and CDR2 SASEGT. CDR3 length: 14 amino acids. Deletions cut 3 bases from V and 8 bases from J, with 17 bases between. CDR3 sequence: CASSEMDSATKQYF. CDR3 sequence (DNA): TGTGCCAGCAGTGAGATGGACAGTGCTACGAAGCAGTACTTC.

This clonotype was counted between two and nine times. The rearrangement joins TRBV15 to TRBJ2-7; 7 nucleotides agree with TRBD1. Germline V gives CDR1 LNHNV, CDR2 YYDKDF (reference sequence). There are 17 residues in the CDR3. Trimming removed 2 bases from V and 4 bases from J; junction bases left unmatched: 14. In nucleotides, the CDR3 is TGTGCCACCAGCAGACCTACAGGGGTCACGGCCCTTTACGAGCAGTACTTC. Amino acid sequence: CATSRPTGVTALYEQYF.

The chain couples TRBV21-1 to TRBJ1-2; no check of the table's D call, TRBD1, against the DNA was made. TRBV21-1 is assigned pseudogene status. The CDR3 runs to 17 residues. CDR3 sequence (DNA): TGTGCCAGCAGCAAGGGGGGCAGGCCGAAGACTAGCTATGGCTACACCTTC. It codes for CASSKGGRPKTSYGYTF.

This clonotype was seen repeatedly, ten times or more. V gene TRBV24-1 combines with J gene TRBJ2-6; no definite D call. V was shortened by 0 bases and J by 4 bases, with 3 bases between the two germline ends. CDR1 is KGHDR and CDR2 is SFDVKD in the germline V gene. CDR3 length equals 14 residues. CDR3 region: CATSDLWGANVLTF. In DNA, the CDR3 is TGTGCCACCAGTGATTTGTGGGGGGCCAACGTCCTGACTTTC.

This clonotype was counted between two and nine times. The CDR3 DNA follows: TGTGCCAGCAGCTTGGCGGACAGGGTCTACACAGATACGCAGTATTTT. It translates to CASSLADRVYTDTQYF. This rearrangement joins TRBV5-5 to TRBJ2-3, with 8 bases matching TRBD1. The CDR3 consists of 16 residues. With 0 bases clipped from V and 2 bases from J, the junction kept 5 bases outside the gene matches. Germline CDR1 is SGHKS and CDR2 is YYEKEE (reference sequence).

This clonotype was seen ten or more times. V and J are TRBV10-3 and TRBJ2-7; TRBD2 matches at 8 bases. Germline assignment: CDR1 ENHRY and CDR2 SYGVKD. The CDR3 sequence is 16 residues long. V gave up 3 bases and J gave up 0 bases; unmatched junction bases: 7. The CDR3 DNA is TGTGCCATCAGTGAAGGGACTAGGTTTAGCTCCTACGAGCAGTACTTC. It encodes CAISEGTRFSSYEQYF.